These T cell receptor beta chains were read from a single sample in a study of blood T cell repertoires in COVID-19. The repertoire was sequenced with immunoSEQ multiplex PCR; TCRdb's copy has only in-frame clones and lacks some. The data contain 200,000 to 250,000 clones, around nine tenths of them singletons. The specimen sequenced was PBMCs or T cells enriched from blood (not recorded which). Receptors originate from a man aged 25-40 years who had recovered from COVID-19. Both conserved end residues are part of each CDR3. The D gene is left open where the match is weak. Clone size, where shown, is once, few, many, or a class for clones that have expanded.

abundance,d_gene,j_gene,v_gene,CDR3nt,CDR3aa
-,-,TRBJ2-4,TRBV2,TGTGCCAGCAGTGTTGAGGGCATAGCCAAAAACATTCAGTACTTC,CASSVEGIAKNIQYF
-,TRBD1,TRBJ2-3,TRBV5-6,TGTGCCAGCAGCTACCGACGGACAGGGATGAGCACAGATACGCAGTATTTT,CASSYRRTGMSTDTQYF
-,TRBD1,TRBJ1-5,TRBV4-2,TGTGCCAGCAGCCAAGATATTTCGGGGGACAGGGGTCAGCCCCAGCATTTT,CASSQDISGDRGQPQHF
-,-,TRBJ1-3,TRBV5-4,TGTGCCTTCGGGGGGGACTTTGGAAACACCATATATTTT,CAFGGDFGNTIYF
-,TRBD1,TRBJ1-1,TRBV6-2/TRBV6-3,TGTGCCAGCAGCAACAGGGGAGGAGTGAACACTGAAGCTTTCTTT,CASSNRGGVNTEAFF
-,-,TRBJ1-2,TRBV5-5,TGTGCCAGCAGCCGATTCGTAGACAGTATATCGGGCTACACCTTC,CASSRFVDSISGYTF
-,-,TRBJ1-2,TRBV5-4,TGTGCCAGCAGCCCTTGGGACTCCGGCTACACCTTC,CASSPWDSGYTF
-,-,TRBJ1-4,TRBV6-5,TGTGCCAGCAGCTTCTCGGCAGGGATTGGTGAAAAACTGTTTTTT,CASSFSAGIGEKLFF
-,TRBD1,TRBJ1-1,TRBV6-5,TGTGCCAGCGCAGACAGGGTAGGGAGCACTGAAGCTTTCTTT,CASADRVGSTEAFF
-,-,TRBJ1-3,TRBV5-1,TGCGCCAGCAGCCGGGGAGACTCTGGAAACACCATATATTTT,CASSRGDSGNTIYF
-,-,TRBJ2-7,TRBV6-1,TGTGCCAGCAGTGAAGCGCTCGGGACAACGCAATACGAGCAGTACTTC,CASSEALGTTQYEQYF
-,-,TRBJ1-1,TRBV19,TGTGCCAGTAGTATATCCCGGGGGGGCACTGAAGCTTTCTTT,CASSISRGGTEAFF
-,-,TRBJ1-1,TRBV6-2/TRBV6-3,TGTGCCAGCAGTTTTGGGGGGATGAACACTGAAGCTTTCTTT,CASSFGGMNTEAFF
-,TRBD2,TRBJ2-5,TRBV5-4,TGTGCCAGCAGCCAACGACTAGCGGGGTTGGAGACCCAGTACTTC,CASSQRLAGLETQYF
once,-,TRBJ2-7,TRBV24-1,TGTGCCACCCACGCCGGGGGAGCTGAACCCACGACCAACGAGCAGTACTTC,CATHAGGAEPTTNEQYF
-,-,TRBJ1-5,TRBV7-4,TGTGCCACCACCCACGGATACGGGGGGGGCAGCAATCAGCCCCAGCATTTT,CATTHGYGGGSNQPQHF
-,-,TRBJ2-1,TRBV7-9,TGTGCCAGCAGCCCTGTCATAGTCCGCGTCTACAATGAGCAGTTCTTC,CASSPVIVRVYNEQFF
-,TRBD1,TRBJ2-5,TRBV7-3,TGTGCCAGCAGCGTGACAGGGGCCCGCCAAGAGACCCAGTACTTC,CASSVTGARQETQYF
once,-,TRBJ1-2,TRBV7-9,TGTGCCAGCAGCTTTCCGGCAGGGGTACGGGATGGCTACACCTTC,CASSFPAGVRDGYTF
-,TRBD1,TRBJ2-7,TRBV5-4,TGTGCCAGCAGCTTCACAGGGGCTGGCGAGCAGTACTTC,CASSFTGAGEQYF
-,-,TRBJ1-6,TRBV5-6,TGTGCCAGCAGCAAAATCCGGGTCCCCCGTAGGCTTACTTCACCCCTCCACTTT,CASSKIRVPRRLTSPLHF
-,-,TRBJ2-1,TRBV7-2,TGTGCCAGCGGTCGGGGGGGACAGTACAATGAGCAGTTCTTC,CASGRGGQYNEQFF
-,TRBD2,TRBJ2-7,TRBV7-9,TGTGCCAGCAGCTTAGGCCGCGGGCTAGCGGCGCGCTACGAGCAGTACTTC,CASSLGRGLAARYEQYF
-,-,TRBJ1-1,TRBV4-2,TGTGCCAGCAGCCAAGTCCATGCGGGAACCACTGAAGCTTTCTTT,CASSQVHAGTTEAFF
-,TRBD2,TRBJ2-3,TRBV3-1/TRBV3-2,TGTGCCAGCAGCCTGCCCGGGACTAGGTTCTCAGATACGCAGTATTTT,CASSLPGTRFSDTQYF
few,TRBD1,TRBJ1-2,TRBV28,TGTGCCAGCAGTACGCACGGACAGGGTATTTTGGTGGGAGGCTACACCTTC,CASSTHGQGILVGGYTF
-,TRBD2,TRBJ2-1,TRBV4-1,TGCGCCAGCAGCCAAGCGTTTAGCGGGGGAAACAATGAGCAGTTCTTC,CASSQAFSGGNNEQFF
few,TRBD1,TRBJ1-1,TRBV3-1/TRBV3-2,TGTGCCAGCAGCCCTGACCGGGACAGGTGGAACACTGAAGCTTTCTTT,CASSPDRDRWNTEAFF
-,TRBD1,TRBJ1-6,TRBV28,TGTGCCAGCAGTTCCTCAGGGGGGTTAGGGTCACCCCTCCACTTT,CASSSSGGLGSPLHF
-,TRBD1,TRBJ1-2,TRBV3-1/TRBV3-2,TGTGCCAGCAGCCAGGACAGGGGAGACTATGGCTACACCTTC,CASSQDRGDYGYTF
-,TRBD1,TRBJ2-7,TRBV5-1,TGCGCCAGCAGGCTGGGGCCTTCGGGACAGGGGATTTCCTACGAGCAGTACTTC,CASRLGPSGQGISYEQYF
-,TRBD1,TRBJ1-2,TRBV12-3/TRBV12-4,TGTGCCAGCGGTATCGGACAGGGATATGGCTACACCTTC,CASGIGQGYGYTF
-,-,TRBJ1-2,TRBV4-3,TGCGCCAGCAGCCAGGAATCGTTAGCTAATGGCTACACCTTC,CASSQESLANGYTF